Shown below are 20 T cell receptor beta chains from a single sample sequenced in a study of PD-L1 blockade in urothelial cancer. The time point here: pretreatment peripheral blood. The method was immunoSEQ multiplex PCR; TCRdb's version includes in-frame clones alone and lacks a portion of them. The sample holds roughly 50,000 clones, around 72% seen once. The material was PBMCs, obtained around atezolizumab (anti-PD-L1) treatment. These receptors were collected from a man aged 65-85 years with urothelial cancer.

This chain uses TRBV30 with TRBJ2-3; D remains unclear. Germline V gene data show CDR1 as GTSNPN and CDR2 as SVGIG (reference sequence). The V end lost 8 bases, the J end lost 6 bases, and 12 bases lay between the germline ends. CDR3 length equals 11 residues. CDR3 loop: CAGLTWDTQYF. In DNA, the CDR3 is TGTGCCGGGCTTACGTGGGATACGCAGTATTTT.

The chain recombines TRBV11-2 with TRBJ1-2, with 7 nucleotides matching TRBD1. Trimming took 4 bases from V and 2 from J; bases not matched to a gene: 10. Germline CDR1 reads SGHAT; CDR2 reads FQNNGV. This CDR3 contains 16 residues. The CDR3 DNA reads TGTGCCAGCAGCTGGGGACAGTCCATACTAAACTATGGCTACACCTTC. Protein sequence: CASSWGQSILNYGYTF.

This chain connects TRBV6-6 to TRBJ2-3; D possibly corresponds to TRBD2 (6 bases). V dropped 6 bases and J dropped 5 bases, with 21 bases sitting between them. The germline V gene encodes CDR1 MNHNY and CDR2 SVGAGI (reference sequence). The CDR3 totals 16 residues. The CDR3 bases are TGTGCCAGCAGCCCCGGTGGGGGAGGTAGAGTAGATACGCAGTATTTT. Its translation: CASSPGGGGRVDTQYF.

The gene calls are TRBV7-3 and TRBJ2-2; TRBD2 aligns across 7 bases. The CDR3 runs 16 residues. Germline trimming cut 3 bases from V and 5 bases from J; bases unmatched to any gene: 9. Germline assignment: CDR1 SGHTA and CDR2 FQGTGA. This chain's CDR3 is CASSFLRRERTGELFF. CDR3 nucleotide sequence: TGTGCCAGCAGCTTCCTTAGGCGGGAGAGGACCGGGGAGCTGTTTTTT.

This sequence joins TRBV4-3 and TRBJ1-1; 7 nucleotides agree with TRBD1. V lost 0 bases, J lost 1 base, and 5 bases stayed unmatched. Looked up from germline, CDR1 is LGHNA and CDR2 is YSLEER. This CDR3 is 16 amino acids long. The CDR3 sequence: CASSQDWTGSNTEAFF. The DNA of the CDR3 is TGCGCCAGCAGCCAAGATTGGACAGGATCGAACACTGAAGCTTTCTTT.

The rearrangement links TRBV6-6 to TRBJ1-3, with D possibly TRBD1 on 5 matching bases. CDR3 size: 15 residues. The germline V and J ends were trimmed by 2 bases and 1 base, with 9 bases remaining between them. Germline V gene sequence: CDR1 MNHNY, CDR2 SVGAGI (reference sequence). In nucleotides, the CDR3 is TGTGCCAGCAGTTACCCAAGGGGTTCTGGAAACACCATATATTTT. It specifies CASSYPRGSGNTIYF.

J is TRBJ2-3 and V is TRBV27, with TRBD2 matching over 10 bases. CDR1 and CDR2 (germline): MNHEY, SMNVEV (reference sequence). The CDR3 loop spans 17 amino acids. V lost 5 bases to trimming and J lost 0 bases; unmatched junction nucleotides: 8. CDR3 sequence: CASSANLAGVSTDTQYF. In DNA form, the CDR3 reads TGTGCCAGCAGTGCCAATCTAGCGGGAGTTAGCACAGATACGCAGTATTTT.

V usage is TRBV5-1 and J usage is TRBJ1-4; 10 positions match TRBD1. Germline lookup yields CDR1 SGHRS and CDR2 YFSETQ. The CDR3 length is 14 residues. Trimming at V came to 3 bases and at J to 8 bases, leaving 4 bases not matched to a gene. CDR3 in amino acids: CASSSGTGAEKLFF. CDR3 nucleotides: TGCGCCAGCAGCTCCGGGACAGGGGCGGAAAAACTGTTTTTT.

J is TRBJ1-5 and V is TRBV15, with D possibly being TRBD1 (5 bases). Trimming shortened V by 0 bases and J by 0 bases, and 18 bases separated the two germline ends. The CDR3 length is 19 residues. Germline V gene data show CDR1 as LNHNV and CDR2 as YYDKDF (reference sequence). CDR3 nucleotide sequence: TGTGCCACCAGCAGAGAAACCACCAGCGGGGCTTATAGCAATCAGCCCCAGCATTTT. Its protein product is CATSRETTSGAYSNQPQHF.

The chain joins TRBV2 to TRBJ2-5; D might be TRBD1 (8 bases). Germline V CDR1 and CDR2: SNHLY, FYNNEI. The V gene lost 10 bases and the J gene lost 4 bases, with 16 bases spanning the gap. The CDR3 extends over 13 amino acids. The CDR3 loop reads CATNNRGGETQYF. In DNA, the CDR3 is TGTGCCACCAATAACAGGGGGGGAGAGACCCAGTACTTC.

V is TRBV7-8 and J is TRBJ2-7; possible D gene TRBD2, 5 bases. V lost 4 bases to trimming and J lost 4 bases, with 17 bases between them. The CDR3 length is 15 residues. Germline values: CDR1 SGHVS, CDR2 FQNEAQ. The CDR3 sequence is CASSSKRNVGYEQYF. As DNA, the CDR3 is TGTGCCAGCAGCTCCAAGCGGAATGTCGGGTACGAGCAGTACTTC.

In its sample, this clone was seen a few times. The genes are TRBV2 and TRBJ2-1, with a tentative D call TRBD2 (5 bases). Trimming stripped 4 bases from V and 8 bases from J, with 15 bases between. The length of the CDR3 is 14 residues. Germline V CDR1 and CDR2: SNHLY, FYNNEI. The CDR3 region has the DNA TGTGCCAGCAGTGGTGGTAGCGTTAGTCATGAGCAGTTCTTC. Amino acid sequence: CASSGGSVSHEQFF. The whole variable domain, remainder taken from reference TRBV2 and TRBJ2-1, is EPEVTQTPSHQVTQMGQEVILRCVPISNHLYFYWYRQILGQKVEFLVSFYNNEISEKSEIFDDQFSVERPDGSNFTLKIRSTKLEDSAMYFCASSGGSVSHEQFFGPGTRLTVL.

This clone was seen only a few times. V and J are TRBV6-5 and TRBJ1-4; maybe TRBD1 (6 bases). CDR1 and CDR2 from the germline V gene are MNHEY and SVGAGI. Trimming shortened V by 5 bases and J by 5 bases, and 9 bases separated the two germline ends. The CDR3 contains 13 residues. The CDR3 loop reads CASSRGLNEKLFF. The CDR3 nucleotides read TGTGCCAGCAGTAGGGGGTTGAATGAAAAACTGTTTTTT.

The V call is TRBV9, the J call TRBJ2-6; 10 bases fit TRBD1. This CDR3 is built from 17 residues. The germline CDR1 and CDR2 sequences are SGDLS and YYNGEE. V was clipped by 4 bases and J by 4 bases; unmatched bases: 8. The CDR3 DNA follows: TGTGCCAGCAGCCCAAGACAGGGGGCGGGAGGGGCCAACGTCCTGACTTTC. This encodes CASSPRQGAGGANVLTF.

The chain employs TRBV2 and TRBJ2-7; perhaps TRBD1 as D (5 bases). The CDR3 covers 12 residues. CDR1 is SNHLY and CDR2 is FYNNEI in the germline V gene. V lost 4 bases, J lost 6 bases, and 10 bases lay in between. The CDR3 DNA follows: TGTGCCAGCAGTGCAGGGTTAGGCGAGCAGTACTTC. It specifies CASSAGLGEQYF.

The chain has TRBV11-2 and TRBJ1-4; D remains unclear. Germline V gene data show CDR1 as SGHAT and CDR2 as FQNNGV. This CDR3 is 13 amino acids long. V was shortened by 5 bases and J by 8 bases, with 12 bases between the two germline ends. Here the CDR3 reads CASSPGSLEKLFF. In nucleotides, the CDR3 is TGTGCCAGCAGCCCCGGTTCCCTAGAAAAACTGTTTTTT.

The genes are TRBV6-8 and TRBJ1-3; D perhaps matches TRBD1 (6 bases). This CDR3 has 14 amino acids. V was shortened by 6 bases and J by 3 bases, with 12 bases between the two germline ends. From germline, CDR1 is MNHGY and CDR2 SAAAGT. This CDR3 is CASSRQAFGNTIYF. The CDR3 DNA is TGTGCCAGCAGCAGACAGGCCTTTGGAAACACCATATATTTT.

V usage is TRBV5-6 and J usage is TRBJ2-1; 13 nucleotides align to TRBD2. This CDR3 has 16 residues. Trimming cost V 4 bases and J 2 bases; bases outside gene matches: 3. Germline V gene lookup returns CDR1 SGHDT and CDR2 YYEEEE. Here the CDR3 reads CASSPLAGGTYNEQFF. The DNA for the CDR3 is TGTGCCAGCAGCCCACTAGCGGGGGGGACCTACAATGAGCAGTTCTTC.

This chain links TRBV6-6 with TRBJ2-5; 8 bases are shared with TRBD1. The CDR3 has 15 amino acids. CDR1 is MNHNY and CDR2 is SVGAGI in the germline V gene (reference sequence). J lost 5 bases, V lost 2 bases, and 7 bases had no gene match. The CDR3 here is CASSYPSRGRETQYF. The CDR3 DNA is TGTGCCAGCAGTTACCCCAGCAGGGGGCGTGAGACCCAGTACTTC.

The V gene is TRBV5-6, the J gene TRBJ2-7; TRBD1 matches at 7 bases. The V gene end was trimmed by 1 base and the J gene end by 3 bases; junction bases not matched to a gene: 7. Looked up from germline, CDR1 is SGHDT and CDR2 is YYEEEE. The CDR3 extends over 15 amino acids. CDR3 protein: CASSLTGVLDYEQYF. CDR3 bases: TGTGCCAGCAGCTTGACAGGGGTGTTGGACTACGAGCAGTACTTC.